The entry that follows covers one T cell receptor (beta chain) sequence. Many counts were recorded for this clonotype. Its antigen specificity is not known. Base qualities are not at hand, and no much larger clone is one base apart. TCRdb names Illumina HiSeq 2500 as the instrument used. Quantitative 5'-RACE with molecular barcodes was used to prepare TCR beta libraries. The authors' analysis ran thus. A new computational method based on a probabilistic model of VDJ rearrangement was used to identify disease-linked TCR variants. The public reads were run again by TCRdb, first through fastp at Q25 and then through MiXCR, and only productive beta chains were kept. All rows with the same CDR3 protein become a single entry with the most common DNA and genes. These V and J calls are TCRdb output, not the study's own analysis. This sample is represented by roughly 250,000 distinct CDR3 sequences; approximately 9% of them were singletons. In total, the top ten clones hold under 7.5% of the sample.

CDR1 MNHEY and CDR2 SVGEGT are derived from the germline V gene. CDR3 length: 12 amino acids, cysteine to phenylalanine. Only the CDR3 DNA stays, 36 bases, in frame from base 1. The V end loses 6 bases and the J end loses 4 bases, and a stretch of 6 bases separates them. The data originate from a study of CD8 T cells in ankylosing spondylitis (dated by TCRdb to 2015 to 2018). Looking at the study overall: The study set out to find disease-linked TCR variants by profiling T cell receptor beta repertoires in ankylosing spondylitis patients and healthy donors. Peripheral blood was sampled, and synovial fluid was additionally collected from ankylosing spondylitis patients. The full study cohort was made up of roughly 25 ankylosing spondylitis patients and some 100 healthy donors. Results and caveats for the whole study, not just this receptor: Blood from ankylosing spondylitis patients appeared to be characterized by a TCR beta motif composed of eight highly homologous amino acid variants. The disease-linked clones were reported as significantly enriched in matched synovial fluid samples from ankylosing spondylitis patients. The disease-linked clones had a CD8+ phenotype and were found at relatively low frequencies in peripheral blood. Some TCR beta motif variants had previously been reported in synovial fluid and blood of reactive arthritis patients, which suggested common disease-initiation mechanisms.

Sequences were obtained from blood, either unsorted or a sorted T cell fraction (not recorded which). The chain was built from TRBV6-2 or TRBV6-3 and TRBJ2-2; the D segment cannot be called with confidence. The source is a male donor with ankylosing spondylitis or in good health (not recorded which). The CDR3 region reads CASSDTTGELFF. The bases are TGTGCCAGCAGCGACACCACCGGGGAGCTGTTTTTT.